The 6 T cell receptor beta chains below were found in one sample sequenced in a study of T cell changes during pregnancy in multiple sclerosis. Sequenced by immunoSEQ multiplex PCR; TCRdb stores in-frame clones only, minus some. This sample has 75,000 to 100,000 clones, with 85% to 95% found just once. The specimen was peripheral blood, collected after pregnancy. These TCRs come from a female donor with multiple sclerosis, enrolled in a pregnancy study.

The chain recombines TRBV7-2 with TRBJ2-3, with D possibly matching TRBD2 (6 bases). The V and J ends lost 5 bases and 0 bases respectively, with 12 bases between them. Germline V gene sequence: CDR1 SGHTA, CDR2 FQGNSA. This CDR3 contains 15 residues. For the CDR3, the DNA is TGTGCCAGCAGCCTCATAGCGGATAGCACAGATACGCAGTATTTT. This sequence encodes CASSLIADSTDTQYF.

This clone was detected only once. J is TRBJ1-5 and V is TRBV6-4, with D perhaps TRBD1 (5 bases). The V and J ends lost 5 bases and 5 bases respectively, with 19 bases between them. The CDR3 runs 16 residues. Germline assignment: CDR1 MRHNA and CDR2 SNTAGT. The CDR3 nucleotides are TGTGCCAGCAGTTCCCCGCGGGGCAGGGTCCATCAGCCCCAGCATTTT. Amino acids: CASSSPRGRVHQPQHF.

The chain joins TRBV4-3 to TRBJ2-3; 7 bases map to TRBD1. Trimming removed 0 bases from V and 2 bases from J; junction bases left unmatched: 8. Germline-derived CDR1 and CDR2 are LGHNA and YSLEER. This CDR3 spans 17 amino acids. In nucleotides, the CDR3 is TGCGCCAGCAGCCAAGATATGGCAGGGGGTCACACAGATACGCAGTATTTT. It specifies CASSQDMAGGHTDTQYF.

The gene calls are TRBV7-2 and TRBJ2-4; a weak D match, TRBD2 (5 bases). Germline assignment: CDR1 SGHTA and CDR2 FQGNSA. V gave up 7 bases and J gave up 6 bases, with 16 bases separating them. The CDR3 sequence is 14 residues long. CDR3 DNA: TGTGCCAGCATTCAAGAGGTCGGAGGAAACATTCAGTACTTC. Its translation is CASIQEVGGNIQYF.

The rearrangement joins TRBV30 to TRBJ2-5; 7 bases fit TRBD1. V trimming: 0 bases; J trimming: 4 bases; junction bases outside the gene matches: 2. From germline, CDR1 is GTSNPN and CDR2 SVGIG (reference sequence). The CDR3 contains 13 residues. The CDR3 nucleotides are TGTGCCTGGAGTGTTAACAGGGGAGAGACCCAGTACTTC. Translated, it gives CAWSVNRGETQYF.

The chain carries TRBV2 and TRBJ1-2, with TRBD1 matching 9 bases. The V gene end was trimmed by 5 bases and the J gene end by 3 bases; junction bases not matched to a gene: 1. The CDR3 has 13 residues. Per germline, CDR1 SNHLY and CDR2 FYNNEI. This chain's CDR3 is CASSRDRDYGYTF. In DNA, the CDR3 is TGTGCCAGCAGTCGGGACAGGGACTATGGCTACACCTTC.